This TCR beta chain was sequenced during a study of cytomegalovirus exposure and HLA in healthy donors. The study, taken as a whole, reports: The availability of immune exposure information extended only to CMV serostatus. Reportedly, diagnosis of cytomegalovirus status by the classifier showed high specificity and sensitivity. As was reported, the HLA-A and HLA-B alleles of most subjects were accurately predicted from TCR beta sequences. The majority of CMV-associated TCR beta chains were reported as apparently HLA-restricted in a later analysis.

Germline loops: CDR1 KGHSH, CDR2 LQKENI. This CDR3 is built from 16 residues. Trimming shortened V by 0 bases and J by 0 bases, and 12 bases separated the two germline ends. About this clone itself: Its antigen is not identified.

The PCR employed 60 Vbeta primers together with 13 Jbeta primers. Clones were sequenced by immunoSEQ multiplex PCR, and TCRdb holds only the in-frame ones, with some missing. The table records over 110,000 clones, around 80% of them present only once. The sample consisted of PBMCs. The sequence came from a female donor in good health and CMV-seronegative. This chain joins TRBV18 and TRBJ2-7; TRBD2 might be the D (6 bases). The CDR3 nucleotides read TGTGCCAGCTCACCACCGCGGGGTAGGGTCTCCTACGAGCAGTACTTC. Encoded protein: CASSPPRGRVSYEQYF.